This T cell receptor (beta chain) derives from a study of blood T cell repertoires in COVID-19. About the research overall: The study drew acute and convalescent COVID-19 samples from the United States, Italy and Spain.

The V gene end was trimmed by 6 bases and the J gene end by 5 bases; junction bases not matched to a gene: 10. Per the germline V gene, CDR1 is MNHEY and CDR2 is SMNVEV (reference sequence). The length of the CDR3 is 15 residues. Here immunoSEQ multiplex PCR was the method, and the copy in TCRdb shows in-frame clones only, minus some. The repertoire has 450,000 to 500,000 clones, roughly 90% of them found once; the top ten carry about 0.7%. The sample taken for sequencing was PBMCs or T cells enriched from blood (not recorded which). The J gene is TRBJ1-5, the V gene TRBV27; 7 bases line up with TRBD1. This receptor was obtained from a woman aged 18-29 years who had recovered from COVID-19. CDR3 amino acids: CASRPYGGGYQPQHF. CDR3 coding DNA: TGTGCCAGCAGACCCTATGGAGGGGGCTATCAGCCCCAGCATTTT.